The rows below give T cell receptor beta chains drawn from one sample of a study of cytomegalovirus exposure and HLA in healthy donors. Using immunoSEQ multiplex PCR, the repertoire was profiled, and TCRdb retains in-frame clones only, with some absent. The sample shows about 130,000 clones, 89% of them seen only once. The sequenced material came from PBMCs. The receptors come from a woman under 30 in good health and CMV-seronegative. Both conserved end residues are trimmed from each CDR3. The listing skips clone size in some rows; elsewhere it reads once, few, many or a size class.

CDR3aa: ASSERLRDRALGYT
abundance: -
j_gene: TRBJ1-2
v_gene: TRBV2
len: 14

CDR3aa: ASSLDGGAFNEQF
abundance: -
j_gene: TRBJ2-1
v_gene: TRBV11-2
len: 13

CDR3aa: ASSLYRGNNEQF
abundance: -
j_gene: TRBJ2-1
v_gene: TRBV5-1
len: 12

CDR3aa: ASRLNQVKGPYEQY
abundance: -
j_gene: TRBJ2-7
v_gene: TRBV5-8
len: 14

CDR3aa: AISDSWGYHSGANVLT
abundance: -
j_gene: TRBJ2-6
v_gene: TRBV10-3
len: 16

CDR3aa: ASSLRGTGEEKLF
abundance: once
j_gene: TRBJ1-4
v_gene: TRBV7-2
len: 13

CDR3aa: ASSSTGTVYGYT
abundance: -
j_gene: TRBJ1-2
v_gene: TRBV9
len: 12

CDR3aa: ASSPQRGSAYEQY
abundance: -
j_gene: TRBJ2-7
v_gene: TRBV18
len: 13

CDR3aa: ASIIGNTIY
abundance: few
j_gene: TRBJ1-3
v_gene: TRBV6-1
len: 9

CDR3aa: ASSVAPAGTEAF
abundance: -
j_gene: TRBJ1-1
v_gene: TRBV9
len: 12

CDR3aa: ASSIPDTQY
abundance: -
j_gene: TRBJ2-3
v_gene: TRBV2
len: 9

CDR3aa: ASSYSREQY
abundance: -
j_gene: TRBJ2-7
v_gene: TRBV6-5
len: 9

CDR3aa: ASSNTGGGNTIY
abundance: -
j_gene: TRBJ1-3
v_gene: TRBV5-5
len: 12

CDR3aa: ASSDPRGNSGANVLT
abundance: -
j_gene: TRBJ2-6
v_gene: TRBV6-1
len: 15

CDR3aa: ASSKPGDTQY
abundance: -
j_gene: TRBJ2-3
v_gene: TRBV7-2
len: 10

CDR3aa: ASSHRDSLNEQF
abundance: -
j_gene: TRBJ2-1
v_gene: TRBV6-6
len: 12

CDR3aa: ASSLGTGNMGNQPQH
abundance: -
j_gene: TRBJ1-5
v_gene: TRBV5-1
len: 15

CDR3aa: ASSLFFSAAGEKLF
abundance: -
j_gene: TRBJ1-4
v_gene: TRBV5-8
len: 14

CDR3aa: ATETTSGGAYSSYNEQF
abundance: -
j_gene: TRBJ2-1
v_gene: TRBV10-3
len: 17

CDR3aa: ASSPGLARDTDTQY
abundance: -
j_gene: TRBJ2-3
v_gene: TRBV5-8
len: 14

CDR3aa: ASSGGGQGTWYGYT
abundance: -
j_gene: TRBJ1-2
v_gene: TRBV7-3
len: 14

CDR3aa: ASARGSGANVLT
abundance: -
j_gene: TRBJ2-6
v_gene: TRBV6-1
len: 12

CDR3aa: ATPGLALNTGELF
abundance: -
j_gene: TRBJ2-2
v_gene: TRBV27
len: 13

CDR3aa: ASSTQRGNTEAF
abundance: -
j_gene: TRBJ1-1
v_gene: TRBV7-9
len: 12

CDR3aa: ASSTPRSGTANTEAF
abundance: -
j_gene: TRBJ1-1
v_gene: TRBV7-6
len: 15

CDR3aa: ASSSGQAEADTQY
abundance: -
j_gene: TRBJ2-3
v_gene: TRBV5-1
len: 13

CDR3aa: ASSYSQFPTNYGYT
abundance: -
j_gene: TRBJ1-2
v_gene: TRBV6-5
len: 14

CDR3aa: ASSLGVTSDTDTQY
abundance: few
j_gene: TRBJ2-3
v_gene: TRBV5-1
len: 14

CDR3aa: ASRVTGNTEAF
abundance: -
j_gene: TRBJ1-1
v_gene: TRBV6-1
len: 11

CDR3aa: ASSVYQGTDTQY
abundance: -
j_gene: TRBJ2-3
v_gene: TRBV2
len: 12

CDR3aa: ASSREVMVDEQF
abundance: -
j_gene: TRBJ2-1
v_gene: TRBV5-1
len: 12

CDR3aa: ASSYAGNQETQY
abundance: once
j_gene: TRBJ2-5
v_gene: TRBV27
len: 12

CDR3aa: ASSLHRGSVNTEAF
abundance: -
j_gene: TRBJ1-1
v_gene: TRBV11-3
len: 14

CDR3aa: ASHENSEAF
abundance: -
j_gene: TRBJ1-1
v_gene: TRBV7-9
len: 9

CDR3aa: ATSTRLDYNEQF
abundance: -
j_gene: TRBJ2-1
v_gene: TRBV15
len: 12

CDR3aa: ASSLVSAGQGNTIY
abundance: -
j_gene: TRBJ1-3
v_gene: TRBV7-2
len: 14

CDR3aa: ASSPDYGYT
abundance: -
j_gene: TRBJ1-2
v_gene: TRBV6-6
len: 9

CDR3aa: ASSVEREAQY
abundance: few
j_gene: TRBJ2-5
v_gene: TRBV2
len: 10

CDR3aa: ASSSPGLREQF
abundance: few
j_gene: TRBJ2-1
v_gene: TRBV7-3
len: 11

CDR3aa: ASSIFYAGGSYEQY
abundance: -
j_gene: TRBJ2-7
v_gene: TRBV19
len: 14

CDR3aa: ASSVADNNEQF
abundance: -
j_gene: TRBJ2-1
v_gene: TRBV9
len: 11

CDR3aa: ASTRVGDSNTEAF
abundance: once
j_gene: TRBJ1-1
v_gene: TRBV5-8
len: 13

CDR3aa: ASSPGGAAGSSYNEQF
abundance: -
j_gene: TRBJ2-1
v_gene: TRBV14
len: 16

CDR3aa: ASNYRGANSPLH
abundance: -
j_gene: TRBJ1-6
v_gene: TRBV5-4
len: 12

CDR3aa: SVRTVAQY
abundance: -
j_gene: TRBJ2-7
v_gene: TRBV29-1
len: 8

CDR3aa: ASSQVWPSGGSSYEQY
abundance: -
j_gene: TRBJ2-7
v_gene: TRBV4-1
len: 16

CDR3aa: ASSQTSGGLTYNEQF
abundance: -
j_gene: TRBJ2-1
v_gene: TRBV7-9
len: 15

CDR3aa: ATSRGTSGANF
abundance: -
j_gene: TRBJ2-1
v_gene: TRBV15
len: 11

CDR3aa: ASSEVYLWQTEDYT
abundance: -
j_gene: TRBJ1-2
v_gene: TRBV25-1
len: 14

CDR3aa: ASSVSRTSGYNEQF
abundance: -
j_gene: TRBJ2-1
v_gene: TRBV7-9
len: 14

CDR3aa: ASSLGGTSGDYEQY
abundance: -
j_gene: TRBJ2-7
v_gene: TRBV6-5
len: 14

CDR3aa: ASSLVEPTDTQY
abundance: once
j_gene: TRBJ2-3
v_gene: TRBV27
len: 12

CDR3aa: ASSQGASGGLTAYEQY
abundance: -
j_gene: TRBJ2-7
v_gene: TRBV4-1
len: 16

CDR3aa: ASSLATSGGLIRGTDTQY
abundance: -
j_gene: TRBJ2-3
v_gene: TRBV5-4
len: 18

CDR3aa: ARSLAGGQF
abundance: once
j_gene: TRBJ2-1
v_gene: TRBV7-5
len: 9

CDR3aa: ASSLEAGDNEQF
abundance: -
j_gene: TRBJ2-1
v_gene: TRBV7-9
len: 12

CDR3aa: ASSRGDRGIYGYT
abundance: -
j_gene: TRBJ1-2
v_gene: TRBV21-1
len: 13

CDR3aa: GSNRDKVASIGEQY
abundance: -
j_gene: TRBJ2-7
v_gene: TRBV2
len: 14

CDR3aa: ASSPRMNTGELF
abundance: -
j_gene: TRBJ2-2
v_gene: TRBV18
len: 12

CDR3aa: ASSAPLAGGPNEQF
abundance: -
j_gene: TRBJ2-1
v_gene: TRBV9
len: 14